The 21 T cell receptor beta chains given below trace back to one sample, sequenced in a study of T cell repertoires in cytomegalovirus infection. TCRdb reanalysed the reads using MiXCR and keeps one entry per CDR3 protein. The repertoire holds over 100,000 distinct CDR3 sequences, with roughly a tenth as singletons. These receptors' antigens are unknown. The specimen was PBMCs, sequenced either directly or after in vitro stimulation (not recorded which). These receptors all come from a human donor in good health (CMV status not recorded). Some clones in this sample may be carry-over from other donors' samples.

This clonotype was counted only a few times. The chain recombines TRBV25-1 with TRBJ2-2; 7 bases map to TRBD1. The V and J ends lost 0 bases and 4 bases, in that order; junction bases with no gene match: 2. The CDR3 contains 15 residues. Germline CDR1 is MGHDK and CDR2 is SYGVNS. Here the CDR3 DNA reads TGTGCCAGCAGTGAATATGAGGGGGCCACCGGGGAGCTGTTTTTT. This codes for CASSEYEGATGELFF.

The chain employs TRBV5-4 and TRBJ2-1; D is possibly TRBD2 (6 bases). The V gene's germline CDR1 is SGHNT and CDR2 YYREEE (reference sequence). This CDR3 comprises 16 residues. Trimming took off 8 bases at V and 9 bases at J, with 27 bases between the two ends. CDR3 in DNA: TGTGCCAGATCGTTGATTTGGGGGGAAATCGGGGGTGAGCAGTTCTTC. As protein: CARSLIWGEIGGEQFF.

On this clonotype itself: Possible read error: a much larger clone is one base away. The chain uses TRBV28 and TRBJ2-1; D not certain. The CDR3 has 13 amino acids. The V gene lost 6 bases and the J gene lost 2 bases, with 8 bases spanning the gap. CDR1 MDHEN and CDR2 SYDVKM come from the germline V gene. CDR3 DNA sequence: TGTGCCAGCAGCTCCGGGCCCTACAATGAGCAGTTCTTC. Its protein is CASSSGPYNEQFF.

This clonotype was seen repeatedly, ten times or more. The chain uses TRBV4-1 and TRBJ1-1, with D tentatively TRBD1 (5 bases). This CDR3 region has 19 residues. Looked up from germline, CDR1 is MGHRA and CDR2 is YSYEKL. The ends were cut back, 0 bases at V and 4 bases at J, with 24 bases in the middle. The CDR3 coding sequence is TGCGCCAGCAGCCAAGAGTACTTAGGCCCGGCGGGGGATTTCACTGAAGCTTTCTTT. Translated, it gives CASSQEYLGPAGDFTEAFF.

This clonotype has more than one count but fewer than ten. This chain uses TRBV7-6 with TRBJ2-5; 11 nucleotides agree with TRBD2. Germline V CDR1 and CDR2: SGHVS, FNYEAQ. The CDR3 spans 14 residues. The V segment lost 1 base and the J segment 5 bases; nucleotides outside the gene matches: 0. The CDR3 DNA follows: TGTGCCAGCAGCTTAGTAGCGGGAGGGGAGACCCAGTACTTC. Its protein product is CASSLVAGGETQYF.

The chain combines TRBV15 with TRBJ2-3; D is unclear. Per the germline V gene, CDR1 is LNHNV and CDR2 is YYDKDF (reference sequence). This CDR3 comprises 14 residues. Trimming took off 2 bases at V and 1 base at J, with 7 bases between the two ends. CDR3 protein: CATSRPGGTDTQYF. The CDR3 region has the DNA TGTGCCACCAGCAGACCCGGAGGCACAGATACGCAGTATTTT. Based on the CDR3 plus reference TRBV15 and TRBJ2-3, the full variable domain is DAMVIQNPRYQVTQFGKPVTLSCSQTLNHNVMYWYQQKSSQAPKLLFHYYDKDFNNEADTPDNFQSRRPNTSFCFLDIRSPGLGDTAMYLCATSRPGGTDTQYFGPGTRLTVL.

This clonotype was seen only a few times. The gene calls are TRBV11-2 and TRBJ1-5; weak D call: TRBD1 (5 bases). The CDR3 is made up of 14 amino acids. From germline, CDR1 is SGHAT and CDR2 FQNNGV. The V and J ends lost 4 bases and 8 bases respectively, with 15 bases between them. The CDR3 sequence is CASSSGIGGKPQHF. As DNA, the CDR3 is TGTGCCAGCAGCTCCGGAATCGGGGGTAAGCCCCAGCATTTT. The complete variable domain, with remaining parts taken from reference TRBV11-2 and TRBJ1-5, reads EAGVAQSPRYKIIEKRQSVAFWCNPISGHATLYWYQQILGQGPKLLIQFQNNGVVDDSQLPKDRFSAERLKGVDSTLKIQPAKLEDSAVYLCASSSGIGGKPQHFGDGTRLSIL.

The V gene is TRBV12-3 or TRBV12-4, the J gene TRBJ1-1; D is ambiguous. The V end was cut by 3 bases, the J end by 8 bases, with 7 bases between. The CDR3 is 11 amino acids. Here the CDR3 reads CASSLGFEAFF. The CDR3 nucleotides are TGTGCCAGCAGTTTGGGGTTCGAAGCTTTCTTT.

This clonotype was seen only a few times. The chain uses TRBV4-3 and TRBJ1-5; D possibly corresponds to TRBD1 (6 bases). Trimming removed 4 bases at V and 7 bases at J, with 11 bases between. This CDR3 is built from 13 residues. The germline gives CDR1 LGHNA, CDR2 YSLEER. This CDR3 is CASSRTVGQPQHF. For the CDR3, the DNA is TGCGCCAGCAGCCGGACAGTAGGGCAGCCCCAGCATTTT.

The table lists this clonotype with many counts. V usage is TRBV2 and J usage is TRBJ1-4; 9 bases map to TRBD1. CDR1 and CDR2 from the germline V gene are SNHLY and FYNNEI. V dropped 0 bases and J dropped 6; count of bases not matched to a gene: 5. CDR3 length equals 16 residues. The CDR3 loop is CASSEAITGGYEKLFF. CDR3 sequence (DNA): TGTGCCAGCAGTGAAGCGATAACAGGGGGCTATGAAAAACTGTTTTTT.

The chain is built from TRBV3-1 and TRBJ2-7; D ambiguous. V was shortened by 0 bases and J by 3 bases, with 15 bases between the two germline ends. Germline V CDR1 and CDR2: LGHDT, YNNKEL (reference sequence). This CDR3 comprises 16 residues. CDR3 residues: CASSQDVDPASYEQYF. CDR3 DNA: TGTGCCAGCAGCCAAGATGTGGACCCCGCTAGCTACGAGCAGTACTTC.

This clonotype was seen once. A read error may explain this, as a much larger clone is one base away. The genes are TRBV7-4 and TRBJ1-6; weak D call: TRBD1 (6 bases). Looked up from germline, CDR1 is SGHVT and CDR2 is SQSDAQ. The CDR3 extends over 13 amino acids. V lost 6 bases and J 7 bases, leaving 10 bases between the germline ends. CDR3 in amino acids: CASRFQGNSPLHF. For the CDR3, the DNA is TGTGCCAGCAGATTTCAGGGGAATTCACCCCTCCACTTT.

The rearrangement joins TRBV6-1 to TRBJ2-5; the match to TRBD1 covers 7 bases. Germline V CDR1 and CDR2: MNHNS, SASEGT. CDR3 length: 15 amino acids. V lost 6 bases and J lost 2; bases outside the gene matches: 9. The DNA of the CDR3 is TGTGCCAGCAGCCCCCGACAGGGAAATCAAGAGACCCAGTACTTC. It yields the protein CASSPRQGNQETQYF.

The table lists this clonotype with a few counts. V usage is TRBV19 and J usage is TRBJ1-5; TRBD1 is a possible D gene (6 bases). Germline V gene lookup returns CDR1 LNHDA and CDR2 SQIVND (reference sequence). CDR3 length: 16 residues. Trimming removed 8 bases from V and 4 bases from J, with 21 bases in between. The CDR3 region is CASRGGAGSMNQPQHF. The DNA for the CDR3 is TGTGCCAGTCGGGGGGGGGCAGGGAGTATGAATCAGCCCCAGCATTTT.

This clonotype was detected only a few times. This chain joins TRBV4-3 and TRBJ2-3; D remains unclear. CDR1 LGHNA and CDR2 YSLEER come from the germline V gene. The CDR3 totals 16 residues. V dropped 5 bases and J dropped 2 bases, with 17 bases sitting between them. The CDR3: CASSADGVTATDTQYF. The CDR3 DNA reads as TGCGCCAGCAGCGCTGATGGGGTAACAGCCACAGATACGCAGTATTTT.

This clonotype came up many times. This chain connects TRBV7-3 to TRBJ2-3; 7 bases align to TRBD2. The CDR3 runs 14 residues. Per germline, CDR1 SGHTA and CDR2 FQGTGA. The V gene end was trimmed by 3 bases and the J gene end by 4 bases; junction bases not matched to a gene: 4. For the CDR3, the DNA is TGTGCCAGCAGCTTGAGTAGCGGGTCAGATACGCAGTATTTT. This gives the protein CASSLSSGSDTQYF.

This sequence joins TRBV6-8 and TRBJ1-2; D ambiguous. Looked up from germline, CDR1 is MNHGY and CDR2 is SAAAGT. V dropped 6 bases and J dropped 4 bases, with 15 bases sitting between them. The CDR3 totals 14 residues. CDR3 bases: TGTGCCAGCAGGGGCGGACTAGTCGGCTATGGCTACACCTTC. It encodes CASRGGLVGYGYTF.

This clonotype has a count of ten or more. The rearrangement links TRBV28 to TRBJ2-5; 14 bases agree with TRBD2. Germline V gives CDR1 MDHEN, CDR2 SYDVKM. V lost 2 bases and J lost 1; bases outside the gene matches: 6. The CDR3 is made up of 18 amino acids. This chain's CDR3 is CASSLPGTSGSRQETQYF. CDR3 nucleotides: TGTGCCAGCAGTTTACCGGGGACTAGCGGGAGCCGCCAAGAGACCCAGTACTTC.

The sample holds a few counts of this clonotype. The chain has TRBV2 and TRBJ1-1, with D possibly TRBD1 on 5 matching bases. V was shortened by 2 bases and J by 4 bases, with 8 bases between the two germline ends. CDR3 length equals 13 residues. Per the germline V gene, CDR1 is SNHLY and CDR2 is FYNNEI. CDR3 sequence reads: CASSETRATEAFF. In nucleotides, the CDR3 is TGTGCCAGCAGTGAAACCAGGGCCACTGAAGCTTTCTTT.

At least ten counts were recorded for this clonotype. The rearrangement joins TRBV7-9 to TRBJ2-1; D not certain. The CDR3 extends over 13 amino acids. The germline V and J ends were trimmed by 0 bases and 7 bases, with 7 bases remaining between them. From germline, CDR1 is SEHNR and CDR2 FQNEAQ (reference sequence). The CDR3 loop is CASSLARTNEQFF. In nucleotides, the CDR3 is TGTGCCAGCAGCTTAGCCCGGACGAATGAGCAGTTCTTC.

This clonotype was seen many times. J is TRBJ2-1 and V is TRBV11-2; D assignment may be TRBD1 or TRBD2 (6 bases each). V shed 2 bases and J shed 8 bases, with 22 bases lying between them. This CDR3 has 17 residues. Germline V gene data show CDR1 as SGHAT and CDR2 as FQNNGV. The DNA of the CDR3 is TGTGCCAGCAGCTTAAACGGGGGCCCAGGGGCTCGCGATGAGCAGTTCTTC. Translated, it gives CASSLNGGPGARDEQFF.